The clone carrying this T cell receptor (beta chain) was counted many times. CDR3 size: 13 residues. V lost 3 bases, J lost 8 bases, and 1 base stayed unmatched. A single record per CDR3 protein comes from TCRdb applying MiXCR to the reads. The data contain hundreds of thousands of distinct CDR3 sequences, 22% of them singletons. This record comes from a study of T cell repertoires in cytomegalovirus infection. Sequences were obtained from CD8+ T cells from PBMCs. The receptor's source is a human donor in good health (CMV status not recorded). Some clones in this sample may be carry-over from other donors' samples. The chain is built from TRBV12-3 or TRBV12-4 and TRBJ2-1; 10 nucleotides match TRBD2. CDR3 amino acids: CASSFLAGDEQFF. CDR3 DNA: TGTGCCAGCAGTTTCCTAGCGGGGGATGAGCAGTTCTTC.